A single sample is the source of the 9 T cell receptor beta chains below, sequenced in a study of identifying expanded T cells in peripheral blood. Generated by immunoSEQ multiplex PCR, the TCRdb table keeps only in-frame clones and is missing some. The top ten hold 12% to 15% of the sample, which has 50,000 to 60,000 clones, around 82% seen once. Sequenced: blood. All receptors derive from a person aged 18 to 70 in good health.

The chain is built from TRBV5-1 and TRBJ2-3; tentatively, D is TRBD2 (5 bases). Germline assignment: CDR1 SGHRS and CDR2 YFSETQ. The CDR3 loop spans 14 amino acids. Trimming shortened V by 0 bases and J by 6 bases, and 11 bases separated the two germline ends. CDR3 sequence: CASSLDATRDTQYF. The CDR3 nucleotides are TGCGCCAGCAGCTTGGACGCCACTAGGGATACGCAGTATTTT. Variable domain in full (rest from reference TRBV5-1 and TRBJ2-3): KAGVTQTPRYLIKTRGQQVTLSCSPISGHRSVSWYQQTPGQGLQFLFEYFSETQRNKGNFPGRFSGRQFSNSRSEMNVSTLELGDSALYLCASSLDATRDTQYFGPGTRLTVL.

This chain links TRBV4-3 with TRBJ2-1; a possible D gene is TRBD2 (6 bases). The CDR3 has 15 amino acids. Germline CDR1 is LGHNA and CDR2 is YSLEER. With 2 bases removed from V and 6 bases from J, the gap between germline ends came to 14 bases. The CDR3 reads CASSQLRDSRNEQFF. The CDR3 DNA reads TGCGCCAGCAGCCAACTCCGGGACTCGCGCAATGAGCAGTTCTTC.

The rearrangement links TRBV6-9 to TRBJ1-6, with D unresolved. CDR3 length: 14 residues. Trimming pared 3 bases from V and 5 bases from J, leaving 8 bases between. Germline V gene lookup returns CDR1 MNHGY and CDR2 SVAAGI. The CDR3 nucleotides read TGTGCCAGCAGTTACGGACGGAATAATTCACCCCTCCACTTT. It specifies CASSYGRNNSPLHF.

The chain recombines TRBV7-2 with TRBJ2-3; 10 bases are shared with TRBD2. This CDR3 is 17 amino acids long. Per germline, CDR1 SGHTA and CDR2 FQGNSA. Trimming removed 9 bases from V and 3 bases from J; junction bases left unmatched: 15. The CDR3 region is CASRDSLAGELTDTQYF. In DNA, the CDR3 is TGTGCCAGTAGAGACTCTCTAGCGGGGGAACTGACAGATACGCAGTATTTT. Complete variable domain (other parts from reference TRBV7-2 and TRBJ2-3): GAGVSQSPSNKVTEKGKDVELRCDPISGHTALYWYRQSLGQGLEFLIYFQGNSAPDKSGLPSDRFSAERTGGSVSTLTIQRTQQEDSAVYLCASRDSLAGELTDTQYFGPGTRLTVL.

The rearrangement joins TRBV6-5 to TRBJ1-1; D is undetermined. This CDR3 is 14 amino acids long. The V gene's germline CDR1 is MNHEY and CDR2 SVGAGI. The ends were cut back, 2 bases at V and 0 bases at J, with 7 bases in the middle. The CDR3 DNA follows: TGTGCCAGCAGTTACGGGGTTCTGAACACTGAAGCTTTCTTT. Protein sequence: CASSYGVLNTEAFF.

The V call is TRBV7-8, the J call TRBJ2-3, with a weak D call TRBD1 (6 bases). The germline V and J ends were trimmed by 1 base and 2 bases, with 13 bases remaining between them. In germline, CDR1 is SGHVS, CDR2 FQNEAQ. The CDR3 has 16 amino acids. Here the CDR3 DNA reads TGTGCCAGCAGCTTAGTGGGCAGGGGAATCACAGATACGCAGTATTTT. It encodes CASSLVGRGITDTQYF. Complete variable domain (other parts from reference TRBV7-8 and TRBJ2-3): GAGVSQSPRYKVAKRGQDVALRCDPISGHVSLFWYQQALGQGPEFLTYFQNEAQLDKSGLPSDRFFAERPEGSVSTLKIQRTQQEDSAVYLCASSLVGRGITDTQYFGPGTRLTVL.

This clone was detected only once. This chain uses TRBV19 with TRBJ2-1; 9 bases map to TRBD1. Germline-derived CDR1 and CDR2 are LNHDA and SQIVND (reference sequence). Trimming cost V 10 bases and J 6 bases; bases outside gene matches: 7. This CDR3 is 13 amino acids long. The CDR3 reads CATTGGYVNEQFF. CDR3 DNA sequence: TGTGCCACTACAGGGGGCTATGTCAATGAGCAGTTCTTC.

CDR3 sequence (DNA): TGTGCCAGCAGCAATTCTGACAGCGGAGAGTTCTATGGCTACACCTTC. Translating it yields CASSNSDSGEFYGYTF. The rearrangement joins TRBV7-2 to TRBJ1-2; tentatively, D is TRBD1 (5 bases). The V end was cut by 5 bases, the J end by 4 bases, with 20 bases between. The CDR3 totals 16 residues. CDR1 is SGHTA, CDR2 FQGNSA, per germline.

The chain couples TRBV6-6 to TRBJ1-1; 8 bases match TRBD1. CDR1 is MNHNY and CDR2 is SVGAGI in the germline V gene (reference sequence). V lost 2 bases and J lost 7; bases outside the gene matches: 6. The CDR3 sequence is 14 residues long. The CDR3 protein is CASSYGRGRGEAFF. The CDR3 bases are TGTGCCAGCAGTTACGGCAGGGGGCGAGGTGAAGCTTTCTTT.